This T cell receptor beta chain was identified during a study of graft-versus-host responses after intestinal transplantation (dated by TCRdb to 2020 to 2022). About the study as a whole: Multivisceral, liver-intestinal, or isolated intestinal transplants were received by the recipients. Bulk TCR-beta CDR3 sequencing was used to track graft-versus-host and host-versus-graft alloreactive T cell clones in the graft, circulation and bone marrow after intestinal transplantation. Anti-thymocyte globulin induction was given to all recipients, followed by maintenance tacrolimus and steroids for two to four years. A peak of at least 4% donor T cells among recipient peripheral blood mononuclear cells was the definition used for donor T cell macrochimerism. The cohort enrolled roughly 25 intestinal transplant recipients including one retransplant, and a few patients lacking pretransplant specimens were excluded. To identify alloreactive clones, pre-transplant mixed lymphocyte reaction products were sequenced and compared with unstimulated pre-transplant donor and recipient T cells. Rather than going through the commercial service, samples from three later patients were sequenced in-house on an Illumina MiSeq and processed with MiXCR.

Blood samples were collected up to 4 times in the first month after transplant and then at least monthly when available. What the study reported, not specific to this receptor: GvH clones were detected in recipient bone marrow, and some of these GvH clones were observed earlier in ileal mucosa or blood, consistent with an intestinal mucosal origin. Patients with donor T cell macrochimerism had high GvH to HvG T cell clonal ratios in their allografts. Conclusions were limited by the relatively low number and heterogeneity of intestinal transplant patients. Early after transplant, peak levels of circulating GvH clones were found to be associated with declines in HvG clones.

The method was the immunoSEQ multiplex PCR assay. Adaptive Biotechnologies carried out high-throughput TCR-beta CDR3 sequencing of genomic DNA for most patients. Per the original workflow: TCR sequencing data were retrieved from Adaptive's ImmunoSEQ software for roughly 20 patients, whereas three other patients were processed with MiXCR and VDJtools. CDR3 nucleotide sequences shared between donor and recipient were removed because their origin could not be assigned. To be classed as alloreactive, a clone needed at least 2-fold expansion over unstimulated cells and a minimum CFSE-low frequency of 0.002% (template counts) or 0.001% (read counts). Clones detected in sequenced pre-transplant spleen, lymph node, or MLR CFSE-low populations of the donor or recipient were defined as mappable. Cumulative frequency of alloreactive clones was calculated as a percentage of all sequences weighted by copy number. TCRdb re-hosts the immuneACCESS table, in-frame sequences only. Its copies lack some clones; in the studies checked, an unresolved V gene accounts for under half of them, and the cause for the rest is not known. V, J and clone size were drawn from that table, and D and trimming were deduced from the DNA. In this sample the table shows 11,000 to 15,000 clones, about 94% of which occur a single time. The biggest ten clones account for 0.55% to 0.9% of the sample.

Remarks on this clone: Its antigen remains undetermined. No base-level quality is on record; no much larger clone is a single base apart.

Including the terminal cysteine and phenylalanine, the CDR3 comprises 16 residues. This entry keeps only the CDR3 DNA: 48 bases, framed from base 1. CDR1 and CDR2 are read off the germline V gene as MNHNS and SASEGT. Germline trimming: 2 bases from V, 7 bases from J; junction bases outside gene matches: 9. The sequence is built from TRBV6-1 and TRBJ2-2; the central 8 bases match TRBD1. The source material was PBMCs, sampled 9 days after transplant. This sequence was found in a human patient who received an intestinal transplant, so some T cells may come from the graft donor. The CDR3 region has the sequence CASSERPGGGNGELFF. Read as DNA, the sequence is TGTGCCAGCAGTGAACGCCCAGGGGGCGGTAACGGGGAGCTGTTTTTT.